The clone carrying this TCR beta chain was seen many times. Germline CDR1 reads SGHRS; CDR2 reads YFSETQ. The CDR3 consists of 15 residues. Trimming took 0 bases from V and 0 from J, leaving 7 bases between them. The data are from a study of T cells in Graves' hyperthyroidism and ophthalmopathy. The CDR3 regions of TCR beta were amplified from RNA transcripts. HTBI primers were the set used in a first-round RT-PCR of the TCR CDR3. TCRdb reprocessed the multiplex PCR reads via MiXCR and lists one record per CDR3 protein. This sample has under 350,000 distinct CDR3 sequences, with roughly 15% found just once.

The receptor's source is a woman under 40 with Graves' hyperthyroidism that later progressed to Graves' ophthalmopathy. The chain joins TRBV5-1 to TRBJ1-5; D remains ambiguous. The sample was blood. The CDR3: CASSLVPNSNQPQHF. The CDR3 DNA sequence: TGCGCCAGCAGCTTGGTTCCGAATAGCAATCAGCCCCAGCATTTT.